The next 17 T cell receptor beta chains were all read from a single sample in a study of early T cells in non-severe SARS-CoV-2 infection. TCRdb itself ran the 5' RACE reads through MiXCR, one entry per CDR3 protein. The repertoire holds some 96,000 distinct CDR3 sequences, with 11% as singletons. Sequenced material: whole blood, taken at baseline. All receptors derive from an adult who was a healthcare worker with PCR-confirmed SARS-CoV-2 infection or an uninfected control (not recorded which).

This clonotype was detected ten times or more. The rearrangement joins TRBV5-5 to TRBJ2-5; D could derive from TRBD1 or TRBD2 (6 bases each). Germline values: CDR1 SGHKS, CDR2 YYEKEE (reference sequence). Between the trimmed V and J ends, which lost 0 bases and 5 bases, there was a span of 11 bases. This CDR3 region has 14 residues. The CDR3 DNA sequence: TGTGCCAGCAGCTTGGTGACAGGAGGGGAGACCCAGTACTTC. Encoded protein: CASSLVTGGETQYF.

Many counts were recorded for this clonotype. The V gene is TRBV4-3, the J gene TRBJ1-1, with D unresolved. Trimming removed 0 bases at V and 3 bases at J, with 11 bases between. The germline V gene encodes CDR1 LGHNA and CDR2 YSLEER. The CDR3 sequence is 15 residues long. CDR3 amino acids: CASSQDYREDTEAFF. In DNA, the CDR3 is TGCGCCAGCAGCCAAGATTACCGGGAGGACACTGAAGCTTTCTTT.

The chain employs TRBV18 and TRBJ1-6; D is perhaps TRBD1 (5 bases). Germline values: CDR1 KGHSH, CDR2 LQKENI. V lost 6 bases and J 5 bases, leaving 14 bases between the germline ends. This CDR3 comprises 15 residues. The DNA of the CDR3 is TGTGCCAGCTCTCCAAGACAGTCTAATAATTCACCCCTCCACTTT. Translated: CASSPRQSNNSPLHF. The full variable domain, its missing parts supplied by reference TRBV18 and TRBJ1-6, is NAGVMQNPRHLVRRRGQEARLRCSPMKGHSHVYWYRQLPEEGLKFMVYLQKENIIDESGMPKERFSAEFPKEGPSILRIQQVVRGDSAAYFCASSPRQSNNSPLHFGNGTRLTVT.

This clonotype has a handful of counts. The chain joins TRBV19 to TRBJ2-6; 7 nucleotides match TRBD2. The CDR3 is 17 residues long. Unmatched junction bases numbered 5, after V lost 3 bases and J lost 0 bases. Germline CDR1 reads LNHDA; CDR2 reads SQIVND (reference sequence). Here the CDR3 DNA reads TGTGCCAGTAGTATTACCGGGAGGAGCTCTGGGGCCAACGTCCTGACTTTC. Protein: CASSITGRSSGANVLTF.

This clonotype was picked up a small number of times. The CDR3 DNA reads TGTGCCAGCAGCTTGGGACCAGGGGGTAACTCACCCCTCCACTTT. Protein: CASSLGPGGNSPLHF. This rearrangement joins TRBV5-5 to TRBJ1-6, with 7 bases identical to TRBD1. Germline V CDR1 and CDR2: SGHKS, YYEKEE (reference sequence). V lost 0 bases and J lost 10; bases outside the gene matches: 7. The CDR3 sequence is 15 residues long.

The chain links TRBV6-1 to TRBJ1-5; 8 nucleotides agree with TRBD1. This CDR3 is 14 amino acids long. Germline loops: CDR1 MNHNS, CDR2 SASEGT. The J segment lost 2 bases and the V segment lost 6 bases, leaving 3 bases of the junction unmatched. CDR3 loop: CASSPQGGNQPQHF. The CDR3 region has the DNA TGTGCCAGCAGCCCACAGGGGGGCAATCAGCCCCAGCATTTT.

This clonotype was seen only a few times. The rearrangement links TRBV6-6 to TRBJ2-7, with D uncertain. Germline V gene data show CDR1 as MNHNY and CDR2 as SVGAGI (reference sequence). The CDR3 sequence is 13 residues long. Trimming removed 0 bases from V and 3 bases from J, with 6 bases in between. CDR3 region: CASSYSTFYEQYF. CDR3 in DNA: TGTGCCAGCAGTTACTCGACCTTCTACGAGCAGTACTTC.

This clonotype was picked up many times. This sequence joins TRBV12-3 or TRBV12-4 and TRBJ1-5, with D maybe TRBD1 (5 bases). Deletions cut 5 bases from V and 0 bases from J, with 20 bases between. The CDR3 runs to 18 residues. DNA for the CDR3: TGTGCCAGCAGTCGGATGGTAGGGGCTCCCTTTAGCAATCAGCCCCAGCATTTT. This encodes CASSRMVGAPFSNQPQHF.

The chain couples TRBV10-3 to TRBJ1-1, with D maybe TRBD1 (5 bases). V was trimmed by 0 bases and J by 5 bases, leaving 13 bases between them. Germline CDR1 ENHRY, CDR2 SYGVKD. This CDR3 is built from 15 residues. CDR3 amino acids: CAISESGQGGTEAFF. CDR3 sequence (DNA): TGTGCCATCAGTGAGTCCGGCCAGGGCGGAACTGAAGCTTTCTTT.

This clonotype was detected many times. V gene TRBV5-5 combines with J gene TRBJ2-1; maybe TRBD1 (6 bases). Germline lookup yields CDR1 SGHKS and CDR2 YYEKEE (reference sequence). V lost 1 base and J lost 9, with 11 bases in between. This CDR3 comprises 13 residues. Here the CDR3 reads CASSLLVGGEQFF. CDR3 DNA sequence: TGTGCCAGCAGCTTGTTGGTAGGGGGTGAGCAGTTCTTC.

The chain uses TRBV5-1 and TRBJ1-1; D is possibly TRBD1 (6 bases). Germline assignment: CDR1 SGHRS and CDR2 YFSETQ. The CDR3 is 15 amino acids. Deletions cut 4 bases from V and 0 bases from J, with 13 bases between. The CDR3: CASSLRTEMNTEAFF. CDR3 nucleotide sequence: TGCGCCAGCAGCCTACGGACAGAAATGAACACTGAAGCTTTCTTT.

The CDR3 DNA reads as TGTGCCAGCAGTGCGGATGCGGAGACCCAGTACTTC. Protein: CASSADAETQYF. This sequence joins TRBV12-3 or TRBV12-4 and TRBJ2-5; no firm D call. Trimming stripped 5 bases from V and 5 bases from J, with 9 bases between. The CDR3 is 12 amino acids.

This clonotype was picked up many times. The CDR3 protein is CAISESRIAGATGELFF. The CDR3 DNA sequence: TGTGCCATCAGTGAGTCCCGGATAGCGGGAGCCACCGGGGAGCTGTTTTTT. The chain combines TRBV10-3 with TRBJ2-2; 9 nucleotides agree with TRBD2. The CDR3 runs to 17 residues. Germline V gene data show CDR1 as ENHRY and CDR2 as SYGVKD. V dropped 0 bases and J dropped 4; count of bases not matched to a gene: 6.

There are many counts of this clonotype. This chain joins TRBV7-2 and TRBJ1-1, with D unclear. Deletions cut 8 bases from V and 1 base from J, with 17 bases between. The CDR3 spans 15 residues. Germline V gene data show CDR1 as SGHTA and CDR2 as FQGNSA. The CDR3, as DNA: TGTGCCAGCCAACCCCCTGGGTGGAGGAACACTGAAGCTTTCTTT. Its translation: CASQPPGWRNTEAFF.

This clonotype was seen only a few times. The V call is TRBV5-1, the J call TRBJ2-3; the D is unclear. CDR3 length: 14 amino acids. The V end was cut by 0 bases, the J end by 2 bases, with 7 bases between. The germline V gene encodes CDR1 SGHRS and CDR2 YFSETQ. CDR3 DNA sequence: TGCGCCAGCAGCTTGGGGGGTCTCACAGATACGCAGTATTTT. Translating gives CASSLGGLTDTQYF.

This clonotype has ten or more counts. This chain joins TRBV11-2 and TRBJ2-2, with 9 bases aligning to TRBD1. Germline CDR1 reads SGHAT; CDR2 reads FQNNGV. Unmatched junction bases numbered 3, after V lost 5 bases and J lost 5 bases. This CDR3 spans 14 amino acids. CDR3 amino acids: CASSVGQGTGELFF. The CDR3 nucleotides read TGTGCCAGCAGCGTGGGACAGGGAACCGGGGAGCTGTTTTTT.

A few counts support this clonotype. CDR3 sequence reads: CSAPKTGSPRYNEQFF. The DNA for the CDR3 is TGCAGTGCTCCAAAAACAGGGAGCCCCCGCTACAATGAGCAGTTCTTC. V and J are TRBV20-1 and TRBJ2-1; a weak D match, TRBD1 (6 bases). The V end was cut by 5 bases, the J end by 3 bases, with 20 bases between. Germline V lookup: CDR1 DFQATT, CDR2 SNEGSKA (reference sequence). There are 16 residues in the CDR3.